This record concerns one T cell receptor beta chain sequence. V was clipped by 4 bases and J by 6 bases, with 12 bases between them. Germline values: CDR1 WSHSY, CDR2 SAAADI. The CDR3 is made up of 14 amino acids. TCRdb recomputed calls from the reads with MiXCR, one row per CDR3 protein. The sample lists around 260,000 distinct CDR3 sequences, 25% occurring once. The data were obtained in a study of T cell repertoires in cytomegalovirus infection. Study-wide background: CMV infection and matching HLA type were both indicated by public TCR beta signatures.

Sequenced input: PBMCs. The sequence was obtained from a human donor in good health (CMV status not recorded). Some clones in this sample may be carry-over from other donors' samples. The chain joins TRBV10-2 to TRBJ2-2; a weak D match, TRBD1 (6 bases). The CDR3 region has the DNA TGCGCCAGCAGTGTCCAGGGGCGGGCCGGGGAGCTGTTTTTT. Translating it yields CASSVQGRAGELFF.